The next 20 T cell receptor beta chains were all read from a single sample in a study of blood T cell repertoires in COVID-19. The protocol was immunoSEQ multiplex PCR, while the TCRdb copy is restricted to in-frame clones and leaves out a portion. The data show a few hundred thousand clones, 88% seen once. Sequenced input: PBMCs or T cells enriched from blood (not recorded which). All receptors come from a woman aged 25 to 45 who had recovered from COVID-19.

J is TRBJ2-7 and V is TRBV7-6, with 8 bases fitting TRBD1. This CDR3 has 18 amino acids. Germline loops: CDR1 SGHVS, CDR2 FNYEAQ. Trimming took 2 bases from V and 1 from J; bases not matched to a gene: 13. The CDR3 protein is CASSLIRGTGASSYEQYF. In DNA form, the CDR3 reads TGTGCCAGCAGCTTAATTCGGGGGACAGGAGCCTCATCCTACGAGCAGTACTTC.

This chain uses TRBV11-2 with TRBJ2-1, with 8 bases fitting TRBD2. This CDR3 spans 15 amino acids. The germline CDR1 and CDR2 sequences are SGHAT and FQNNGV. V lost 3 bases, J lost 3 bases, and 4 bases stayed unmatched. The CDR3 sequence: CASSLPGLGYNEQFF. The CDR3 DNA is TGTGCCAGCAGCTTGCCGGGACTAGGCTACAATGAGCAGTTCTTC.

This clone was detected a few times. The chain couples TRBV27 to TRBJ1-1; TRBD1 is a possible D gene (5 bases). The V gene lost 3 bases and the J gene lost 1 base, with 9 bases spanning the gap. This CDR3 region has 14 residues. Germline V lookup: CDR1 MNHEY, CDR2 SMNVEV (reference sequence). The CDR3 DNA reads TGTGCCAGCAGTTTCGGGGGGTCGAACACTGAAGCTTTCTTT. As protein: CASSFGGSNTEAFF.

CDR3 in amino acids: CASNQGLEKLFF. In DNA form, the CDR3 reads TGTGCCAGCAACCAGGGACTTGAAAAACTGTTTTTT. The chain recombines TRBV12-3 or TRBV12-4 with TRBJ1-4; the D gene is possibly TRBD1 (5 bases). V lost 7 bases and J 7 bases, leaving 10 bases between the germline ends. The CDR3 is made up of 12 amino acids.

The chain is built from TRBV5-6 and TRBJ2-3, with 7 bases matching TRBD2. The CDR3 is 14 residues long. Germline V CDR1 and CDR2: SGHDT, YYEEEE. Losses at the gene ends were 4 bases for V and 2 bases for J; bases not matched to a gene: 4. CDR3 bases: TGTGCCAGCAGCCCGGGACTAATCACAGATACGCAGTATTTT. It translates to CASSPGLITDTQYF.

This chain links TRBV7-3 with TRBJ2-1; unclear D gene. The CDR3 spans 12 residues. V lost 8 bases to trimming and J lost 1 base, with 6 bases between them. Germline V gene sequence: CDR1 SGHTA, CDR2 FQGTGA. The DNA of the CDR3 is TGTGCCAGCGGGCTGTCCTACAATGAGCAGTTCTTC. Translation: CASGLSYNEQFF.

CDR3 amino acids: CASSKTSGVYNEQFF. CDR3 nucleotide sequence: TGTGCCAGCAGCAAAACTAGCGGTGTATACAATGAGCAGTTCTTC. The chain has TRBV3-1 (or the pseudogene TRBV3-2) and TRBJ2-1, with 8 bases matching TRBD2. Germline CDR1 is LGHDT and CDR2 is YNNKEL (reference sequence). The CDR3 runs to 15 residues. V gave up 5 bases and J gave up 4 bases; unmatched junction bases: 7.

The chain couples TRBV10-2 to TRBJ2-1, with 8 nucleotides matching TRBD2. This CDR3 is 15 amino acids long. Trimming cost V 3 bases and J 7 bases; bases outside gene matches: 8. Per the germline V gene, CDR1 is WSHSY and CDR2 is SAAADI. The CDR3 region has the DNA TGCGCCAGCAGTGAAGTGGGACTAGACCTGAATGAGCAGTTCTTC. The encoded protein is CASSEVGLDLNEQFF.

In DNA, the CDR3 is TGTGCCAGTAGACCTGGCGGGGGGATAGAGACCCAGTACTTC. Translation: CASRPGGGIETQYF. V and J are TRBV19 and TRBJ2-5; 8 bases match TRBD2. The CDR3 consists of 14 residues. V trimming: 6 bases; J trimming: 4 bases; junction bases outside the gene matches: 7. In germline, CDR1 is LNHDA, CDR2 SQIVND (reference sequence).

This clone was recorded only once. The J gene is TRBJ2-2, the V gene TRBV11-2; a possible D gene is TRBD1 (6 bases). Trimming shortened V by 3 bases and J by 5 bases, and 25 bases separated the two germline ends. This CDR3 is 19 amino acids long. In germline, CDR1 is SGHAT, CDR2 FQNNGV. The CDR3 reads CASSLSEPPAHRETGELFF. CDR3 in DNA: TGTGCCAGCAGCTTGTCAGAACCGCCGGCCCACAGGGAAACCGGGGAGCTGTTTTTT.

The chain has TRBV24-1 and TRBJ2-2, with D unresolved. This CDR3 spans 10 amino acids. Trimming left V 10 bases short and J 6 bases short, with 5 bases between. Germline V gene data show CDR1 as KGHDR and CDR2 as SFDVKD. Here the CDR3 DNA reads TGTGCCACACAACCCGGGGAGCTGTTTTTT. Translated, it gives CATQPGELFF.

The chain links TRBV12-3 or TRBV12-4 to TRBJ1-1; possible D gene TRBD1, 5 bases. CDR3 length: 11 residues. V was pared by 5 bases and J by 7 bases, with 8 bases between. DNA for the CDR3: TGTGCCAGCAGTCCAGGGTTTGAAGCTTTCTTT. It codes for CASSPGFEAFF.

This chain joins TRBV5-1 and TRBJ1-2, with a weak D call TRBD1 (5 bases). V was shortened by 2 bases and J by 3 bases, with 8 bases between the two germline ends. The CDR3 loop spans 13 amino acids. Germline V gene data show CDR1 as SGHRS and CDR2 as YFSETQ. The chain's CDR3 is CASSFDSDYGYTF. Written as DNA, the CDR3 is TGCGCCAGCAGCTTTGACAGCGACTATGGCTACACCTTC.

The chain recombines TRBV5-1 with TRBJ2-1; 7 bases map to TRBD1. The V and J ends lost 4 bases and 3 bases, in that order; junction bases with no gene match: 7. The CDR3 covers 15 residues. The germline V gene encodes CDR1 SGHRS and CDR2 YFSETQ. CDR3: CASSPEGALYNEQFF. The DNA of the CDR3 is TGCGCCAGCAGCCCTGAGGGGGCCCTCTACAATGAGCAGTTCTTC.

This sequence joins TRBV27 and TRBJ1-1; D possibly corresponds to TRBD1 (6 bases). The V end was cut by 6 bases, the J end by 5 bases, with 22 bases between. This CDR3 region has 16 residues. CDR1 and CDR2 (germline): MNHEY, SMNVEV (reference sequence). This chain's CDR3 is CASSISGGAGRTEAFF. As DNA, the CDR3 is TGTGCCAGCAGCATATCGGGGGGGGCAGGGAGGACTGAAGCTTTCTTT.

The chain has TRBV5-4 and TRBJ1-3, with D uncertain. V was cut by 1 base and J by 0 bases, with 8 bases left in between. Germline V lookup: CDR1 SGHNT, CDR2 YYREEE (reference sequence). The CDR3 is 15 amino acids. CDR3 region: CASSLTPLSGNTIYF. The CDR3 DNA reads TGTGCCAGCAGCTTGACACCGCTCTCTGGAAACACCATATATTTT.

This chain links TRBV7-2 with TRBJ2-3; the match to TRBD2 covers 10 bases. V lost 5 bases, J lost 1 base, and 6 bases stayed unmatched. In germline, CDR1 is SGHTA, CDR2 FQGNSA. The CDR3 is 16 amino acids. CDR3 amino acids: CASSLSGGQGTDTQYF. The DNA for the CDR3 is TGTGCCAGCAGCCTTAGCGGGGGGCAAGGCACAGATACGCAGTATTTT.

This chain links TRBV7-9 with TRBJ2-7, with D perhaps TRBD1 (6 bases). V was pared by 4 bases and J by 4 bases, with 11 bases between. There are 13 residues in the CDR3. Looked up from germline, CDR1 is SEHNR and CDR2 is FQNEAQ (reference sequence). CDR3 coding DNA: TGTGCCAGCAGCTCCGGGACACGTTACGAGCAGTACTTC. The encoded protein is CASSSGTRYEQYF.

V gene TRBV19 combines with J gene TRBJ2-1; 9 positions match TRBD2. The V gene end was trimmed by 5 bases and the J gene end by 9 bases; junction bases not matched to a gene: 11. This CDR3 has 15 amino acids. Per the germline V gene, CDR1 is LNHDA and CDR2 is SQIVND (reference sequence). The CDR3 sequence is CASSRLAGIFSEQFF. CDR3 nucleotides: TGTGCCAGTAGTCGGCTAGCGGGAATATTTAGTGAGCAGTTCTTC.

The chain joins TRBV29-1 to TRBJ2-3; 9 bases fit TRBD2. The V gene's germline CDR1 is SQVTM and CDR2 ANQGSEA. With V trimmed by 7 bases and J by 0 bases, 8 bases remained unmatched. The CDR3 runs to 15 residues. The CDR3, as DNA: TGCAGCGCCCGATTGACTAGCGGAAGCACAGATACGCAGTATTTT. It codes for CSARLTSGSTDTQYF.